Below, one T cell receptor beta chain is given with its context. Its antigen is as yet unknown. TCRdb used MiXCR to reprocess the 5' RACE reads, holding one entry per CDR3 protein. The table lists 550,000 to 700,000 distinct CDR3 sequences, roughly a sixth of them singletons. The source of the sample is a study of T-cell memory formation after mild COVID-19. Study results and caveats: Among CD4+ contracting clones, most were CM and EM, and CD8+ ones EMRA.

The origin of this receptor is an adult woman who had mild COVID-19 (a few samples of this study predate the infection). Cell type and time point are not known. What was sequenced was PBMCs or a T cell subset sorted from them (not recorded which).

The CDR3 reads CASSPNLNQPQHF. CDR3 nucleotide sequence: TGTGCCAGCAGCCCCAACTTGAATCAGCCCCAGCATTTT. The V call is TRBV7-6, the J call TRBJ1-5; D gene ambiguous. This CDR3 comprises 13 residues. Germline values: CDR1 SGHVS, CDR2 FNYEAQ. Trimming removed 5 bases from V and 4 bases from J, with 9 bases in between.